This T cell receptor (beta chain) was observed in a study of blood T cell repertoires in COVID-19. On the study more broadly: Sites across the United States, Italy and Spain contributed samples from acute and convalescent COVID-19. Sample material is recorded as cDNA or gDNA derived from T cells, B-cell-depleted T cells, or PBMCs.

Original data processing: Estimated nucleated cell counts came from reference gene primer amplification. Here immunoSEQ multiplex PCR was the method, and the copy in TCRdb shows in-frame clones only, minus some. The DNA gave D and trimming, while V, J and clone size come from that table. The sample has 110,000 or so clones; roughly four fifths are singletons. This TCR was sampled from a human donor in a cohort sampled during active COVID-19. The specimen was peripheral blood.

The CDR3 DNA reads TGTGCCAGCAGCCTAGGGGACAGCGCTCTCTATGGCTACACCTTC. This codes for CASSLGDSALYGYTF. The genes are TRBV6-2 or TRBV6-3 and TRBJ1-2; TRBD1 matches at 7 bases. CDR1 is MNHEY and CDR2 is SVGEGT in the germline V gene. Losses at the gene ends were 6 bases for V and 4 bases for J; bases not matched to a gene: 11. The CDR3 is 15 residues long.